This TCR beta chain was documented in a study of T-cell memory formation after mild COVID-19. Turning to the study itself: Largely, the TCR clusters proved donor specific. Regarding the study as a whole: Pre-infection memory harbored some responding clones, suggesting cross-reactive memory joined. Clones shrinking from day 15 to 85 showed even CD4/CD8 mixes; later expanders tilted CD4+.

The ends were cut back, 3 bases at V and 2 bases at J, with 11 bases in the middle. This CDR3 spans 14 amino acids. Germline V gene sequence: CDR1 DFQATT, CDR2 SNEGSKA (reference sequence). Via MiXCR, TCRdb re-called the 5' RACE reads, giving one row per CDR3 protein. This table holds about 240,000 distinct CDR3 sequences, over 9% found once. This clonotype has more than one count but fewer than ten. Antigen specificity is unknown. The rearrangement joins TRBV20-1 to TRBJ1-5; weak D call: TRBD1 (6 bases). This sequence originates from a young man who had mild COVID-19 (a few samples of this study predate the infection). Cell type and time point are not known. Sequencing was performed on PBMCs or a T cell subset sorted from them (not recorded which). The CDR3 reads CSASSGVGNQPQHF. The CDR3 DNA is TGCAGTGCTAGTTCAGGGGTCGGCAATCAGCCCCAGCATTTT.